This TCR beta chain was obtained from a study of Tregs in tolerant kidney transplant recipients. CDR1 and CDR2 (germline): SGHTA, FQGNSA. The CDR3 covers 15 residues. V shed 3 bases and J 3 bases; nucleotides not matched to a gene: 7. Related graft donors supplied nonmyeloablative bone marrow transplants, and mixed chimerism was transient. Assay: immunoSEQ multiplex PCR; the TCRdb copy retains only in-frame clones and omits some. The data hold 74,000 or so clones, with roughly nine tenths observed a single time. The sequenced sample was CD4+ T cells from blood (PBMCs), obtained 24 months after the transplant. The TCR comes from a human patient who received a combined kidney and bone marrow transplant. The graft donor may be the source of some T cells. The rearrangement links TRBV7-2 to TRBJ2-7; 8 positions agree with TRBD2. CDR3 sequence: CASSLASGRGYEQYF. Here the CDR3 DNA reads TGTGCCAGCAGCTTGGCATCCGGGAGGGGCTACGAGCAGTACTTC.